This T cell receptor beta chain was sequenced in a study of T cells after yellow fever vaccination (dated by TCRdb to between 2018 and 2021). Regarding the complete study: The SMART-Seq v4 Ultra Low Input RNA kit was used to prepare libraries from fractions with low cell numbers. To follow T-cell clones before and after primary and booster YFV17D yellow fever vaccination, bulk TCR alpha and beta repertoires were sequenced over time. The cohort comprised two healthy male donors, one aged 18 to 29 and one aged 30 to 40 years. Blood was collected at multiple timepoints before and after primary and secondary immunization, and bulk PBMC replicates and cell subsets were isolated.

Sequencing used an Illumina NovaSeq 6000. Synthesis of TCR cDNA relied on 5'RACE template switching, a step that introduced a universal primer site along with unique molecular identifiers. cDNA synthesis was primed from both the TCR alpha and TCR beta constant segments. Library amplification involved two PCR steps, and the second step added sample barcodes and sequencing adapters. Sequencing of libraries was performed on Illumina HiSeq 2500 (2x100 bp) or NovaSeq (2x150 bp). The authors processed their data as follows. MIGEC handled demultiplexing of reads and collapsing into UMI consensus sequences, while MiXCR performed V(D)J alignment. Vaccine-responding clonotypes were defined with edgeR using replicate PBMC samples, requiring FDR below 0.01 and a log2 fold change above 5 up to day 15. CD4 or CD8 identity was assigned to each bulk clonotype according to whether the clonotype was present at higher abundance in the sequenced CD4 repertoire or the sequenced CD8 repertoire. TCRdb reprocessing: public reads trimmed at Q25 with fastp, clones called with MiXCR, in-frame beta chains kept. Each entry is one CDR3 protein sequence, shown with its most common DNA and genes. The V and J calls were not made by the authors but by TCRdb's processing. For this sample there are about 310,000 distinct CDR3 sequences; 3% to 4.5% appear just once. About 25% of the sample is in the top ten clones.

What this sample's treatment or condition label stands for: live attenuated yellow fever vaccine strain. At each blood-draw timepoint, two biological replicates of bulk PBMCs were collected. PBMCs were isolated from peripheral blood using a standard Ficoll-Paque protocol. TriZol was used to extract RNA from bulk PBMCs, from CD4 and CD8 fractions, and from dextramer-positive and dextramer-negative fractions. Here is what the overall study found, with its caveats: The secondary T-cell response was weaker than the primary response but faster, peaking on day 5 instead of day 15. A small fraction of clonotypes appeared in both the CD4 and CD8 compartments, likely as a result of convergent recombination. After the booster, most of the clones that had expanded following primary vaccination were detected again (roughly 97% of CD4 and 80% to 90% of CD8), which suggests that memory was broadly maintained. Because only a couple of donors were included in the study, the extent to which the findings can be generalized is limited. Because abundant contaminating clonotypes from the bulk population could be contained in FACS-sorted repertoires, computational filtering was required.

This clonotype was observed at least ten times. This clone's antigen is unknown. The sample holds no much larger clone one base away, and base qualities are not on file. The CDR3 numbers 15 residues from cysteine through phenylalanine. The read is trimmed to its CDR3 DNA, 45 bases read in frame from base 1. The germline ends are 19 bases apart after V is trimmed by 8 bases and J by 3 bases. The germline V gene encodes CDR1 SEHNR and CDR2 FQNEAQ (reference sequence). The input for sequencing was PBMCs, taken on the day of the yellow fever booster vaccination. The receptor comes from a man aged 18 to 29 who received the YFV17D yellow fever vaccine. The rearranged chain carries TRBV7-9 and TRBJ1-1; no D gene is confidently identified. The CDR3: CASPSLKRRDTEAFF. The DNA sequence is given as TGTGCCAGCCCATCCCTGAAGCGGAGAGACACTGAAGCTTTCTTT.